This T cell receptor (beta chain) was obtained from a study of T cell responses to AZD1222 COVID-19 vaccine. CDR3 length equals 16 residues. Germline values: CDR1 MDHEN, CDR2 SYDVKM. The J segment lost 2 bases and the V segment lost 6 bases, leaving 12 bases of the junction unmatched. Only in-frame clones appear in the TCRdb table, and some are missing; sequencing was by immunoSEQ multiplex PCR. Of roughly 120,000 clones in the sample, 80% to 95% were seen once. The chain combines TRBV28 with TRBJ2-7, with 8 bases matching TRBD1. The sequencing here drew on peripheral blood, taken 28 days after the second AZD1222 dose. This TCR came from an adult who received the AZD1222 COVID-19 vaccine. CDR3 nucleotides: TGTGCCAGCAGAACAAACAGGGGGTCAGTTCCCTACGAGCAGTACTTC. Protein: CASRTNRGSVPYEQYF.